The rows below give T cell receptor beta chains drawn from one sample of a study of T cell changes during pregnancy in multiple sclerosis. Sequenced by immunoSEQ multiplex PCR; TCRdb stores in-frame clones only, minus some. The profile shows 85,000 to 90,000 clones, 94% of them singletons. The specimen was peripheral blood, collected after pregnancy. All receptors derive from a female donor in good health, enrolled as a control in a pregnancy study. CDR3s include the opening cysteine and the closing phenylalanine or tryptophan. D genes are given only for firm matches. Expanded clones get a size class; other rows say once, few or many, or leave the size out.

.	.	TRBV20-1	TRBJ1-2	CSASIYGYTF	TGCAGTGCTAGTATCTATGGCTACACCTTC
once	.	TRBV5-6	TRBJ2-7	CASSPGDYEQYF	TGTGCCAGCAGCCCGGGGGACTACGAGCAGTACTTC
.	.	TRBV19	TRBJ1-2	CASSINRPGVSGYTF	TGTGCCAGTAGTATTAACCGACCGGGGGTCTCTGGCTACACCTTC
.	.	TRBV5-5	TRBJ2-7	CASSLFSAGNAAEQYF	TGTGCCAGCAGCTTGTTTTCTGCGGGTAACGCCGCCGAGCAGTACTTC
.	.	TRBV5-6	TRBJ2-1	CASSLGSVNYNEQFF	TGTGCCAGCAGCTTGGGTAGCGTTAACTACAATGAGCAGTTCTTC
.	.	TRBV5-5	TRBJ1-5	CASSRSGVFSNQPQHF	TGTGCCAGCAGCCGATCAGGGGTTTTTAGCAATCAGCCCCAGCATTTT
.	TRBD1	TRBV28	TRBJ2-4	CASSSTGDLNIQYF	TGTGCCAGCAGTTCGACAGGGGATTTGAACATTCAGTACTTC
.	TRBD1	TRBV7-6	TRBJ2-7	CASSGTGRRVSTYEQYF	TGTGCCAGCAGCGGGACAGGCCGGCGCGTTTCGACCTACGAGCAGTACTTC
.	.	TRBV6-6	TRBJ1-4	CASGIDLREKLFF	TGTGCCAGCGGTATAGACTTACGAGAAAAACTGTTTTTT
.	TRBD2	TRBV2	TRBJ2-3	CASRLIAGGEGTDTQYF	TGTGCCAGCAGACTCATAGCGGGAGGGGAGGGGACAGATACGCAGTATTTT
.	.	TRBV6-5	TRBJ2-2	CASSRTDTGELFF	TGTGCCAGCAGCCGGACAGACACCGGGGAGCTGTTTTTT